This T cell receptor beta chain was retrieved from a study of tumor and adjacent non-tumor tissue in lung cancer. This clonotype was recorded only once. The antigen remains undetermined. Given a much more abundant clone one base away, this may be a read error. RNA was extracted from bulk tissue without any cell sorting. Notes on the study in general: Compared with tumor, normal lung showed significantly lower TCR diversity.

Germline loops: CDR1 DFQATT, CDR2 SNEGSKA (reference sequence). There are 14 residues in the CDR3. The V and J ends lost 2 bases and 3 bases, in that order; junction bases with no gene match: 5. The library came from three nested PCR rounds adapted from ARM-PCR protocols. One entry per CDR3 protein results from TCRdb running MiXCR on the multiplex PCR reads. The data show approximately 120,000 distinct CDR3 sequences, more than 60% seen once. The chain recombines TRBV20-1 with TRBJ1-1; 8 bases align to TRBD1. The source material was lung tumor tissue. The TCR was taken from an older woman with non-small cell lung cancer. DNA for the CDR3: TGCAGTGCTAGACGGGGACAGGTAGACACTGAAGCTTTCTTT. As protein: CSARRGQVDTEAFF.